One sample yielded the 10 T cell receptor beta chains listed below, sequenced in a study of shared clonotypes between healthy human individuals. Here immunoSEQ multiplex PCR was the method, and the copy in TCRdb shows in-frame clones only, minus some. This table holds around 2.1 million clones, more than 90% found once. Sequences were obtained from naive CD4+ T cells sorted from blood. Subset given: CD45RA+ positively selected. These receptors all come from a young man in good health.

The CDR3 nucleotides read TGTGCCAGCAGTGAAGCGAAACCTGTATTCTCACCCCTCCACTTT. Encoded protein: CASSEAKPVFSPLHF. This sequence joins TRBV6-1 and TRBJ1-6; D not resolved. Per the germline V gene, CDR1 is MNHNS and CDR2 is SASEGT. CDR3 length: 15 residues. V was pared by 0 bases and J by 10 bases, with 13 bases between.

The gene calls are TRBV20-1 and TRBJ1-2; D unclear. The V and J ends lost 2 bases and 7 bases respectively, with 8 bases between them. The CDR3 totals 11 residues. The V gene's germline CDR1 is DFQATT and CDR2 SNEGSKA (reference sequence). The CDR3: CSARYEGGYTF. Here the CDR3 DNA reads TGCAGTGCTAGATACGAGGGTGGCTACACCTTC.

The chain uses TRBV5-1 and TRBJ2-1; D gene uncertain. Germline V gives CDR1 SGHRS, CDR2 YFSETQ. V was pared by 4 bases and J by 15 bases, with 17 bases between. There are 12 residues in the CDR3. Written as DNA, the CDR3 is TGCGCCAGCAGCCAGCCCGTTGATAAATGGTTCTTC. This encodes CASSQPVDKWFF.

About this clone itself: Different DNA sequences within this sample yield the same CDR3. The CDR3 DNA reads as TGTGCCATCAGTGAGACTGGAGATGGCTACACCTTC. This sequence encodes CAISETGDGYTF. The V call is TRBV10-3, the J call TRBJ1-2; D not certain. CDR3 length equals 12 residues. The germline gives CDR1 ENHRY, CDR2 SYGVKD. V lost 2 bases, J lost 6 bases, and 7 bases lay in between.

The chain couples TRBV5-1 to TRBJ2-1; D not certain. This CDR3 is 16 amino acids long. Between the trimmed V and J ends, which lost 3 bases and 0 bases, there was a span of 13 bases. The germline V gene has CDR1 SGHRS and CDR2 YFSETQ. In DNA form, the CDR3 reads TGCGCCAGCAGCTCCCGACTTGCACACTCCTACAATGAGCAGTTCTTC. Residues: CASSSRLAHSYNEQFF. The whole variable domain, filled in from reference TRBV5-1 and TRBJ2-1, reads KAGVTQTPRYLIKTRGQQVTLSCSPISGHRSVSWYQQTPGQGLQFLFEYFSETQRNKGNFPGRFSGRQFSNSRSEMNVSTLELGDSALYLCASSSRLAHSYNEQFFGPGTRLTVL.

The chain combines TRBV9 with TRBJ2-3; D unclear. CDR1 is SGDLS, CDR2 YYNGEE, per germline. CDR3 size: 14 residues. The germline V and J ends were trimmed by 1 base and 2 bases, with 8 bases remaining between them. The CDR3 here is CASSVLGNTDTQYF. The CDR3 DNA is TGTGCCAGCAGCGTACTGGGGAACACAGATACGCAGTATTTT.

The V call is TRBV9, the J call TRBJ2-3; D unclear. V shed 0 bases and J shed 0 bases, with 11 bases lying between them. CDR3 length equals 16 residues. Germline CDR1 reads SGDLS; CDR2 reads YYNGEE. The CDR3 DNA reads as TGTGCCAGCAGCGTAGGAGTTTACTCCAGCACAGATACGCAGTATTTT. This translates into CASSVGVYSSTDTQYF.

This sequence joins TRBV4-1 and TRBJ1-3, with 10 nucleotides matching TRBD1. This CDR3 has 15 residues. The germline gives CDR1 MGHRA, CDR2 YSYEKL. Losses at the gene ends were 4 bases for V and 2 bases for J; bases not matched to a gene: 2. In nucleotides, the CDR3 is TGCGCCAGCAGCCTCGGGACAGGGGCTGGAAACACCATATATTTT. Translation gives CASSLGTGAGNTIYF.

V is TRBV4-1 and J is TRBJ1-3; D not certain. V lost 1 base and J lost 0, with 10 bases in between. From germline, CDR1 is MGHRA and CDR2 YSYEKL. This CDR3 comprises 16 residues. This CDR3 reads CASSQGAVNSGNTIYF. The CDR3 DNA follows: TGCGCCAGCAGCCAAGGTGCGGTTAACTCTGGAAACACCATATATTTT.

V gene TRBV11-2 combines with J gene TRBJ2-1; 15 positions agree with TRBD2. V shed 5 bases and J 8 bases; nucleotides not matched to a gene: 4. Per the germline V gene, CDR1 is SGHAT and CDR2 is FQNNGV. This CDR3 has 15 residues. CDR3 sequence reads: CASSPGLAGGHEQFF. The CDR3 DNA follows: TGTGCCAGCAGCCCCGGACTAGCGGGAGGGCATGAGCAGTTCTTC. The full variable domain, its missing parts supplied by reference TRBV11-2 and TRBJ2-1, is EAGVAQSPRYKIIEKRQSVAFWCNPISGHATLYWYQQILGQGPKLLIQFQNNGVVDDSQLPKDRFSAERLKGVDSTLKIQPAKLEDSAVYLCASSPGLAGGHEQFFGPGTRLTVL.